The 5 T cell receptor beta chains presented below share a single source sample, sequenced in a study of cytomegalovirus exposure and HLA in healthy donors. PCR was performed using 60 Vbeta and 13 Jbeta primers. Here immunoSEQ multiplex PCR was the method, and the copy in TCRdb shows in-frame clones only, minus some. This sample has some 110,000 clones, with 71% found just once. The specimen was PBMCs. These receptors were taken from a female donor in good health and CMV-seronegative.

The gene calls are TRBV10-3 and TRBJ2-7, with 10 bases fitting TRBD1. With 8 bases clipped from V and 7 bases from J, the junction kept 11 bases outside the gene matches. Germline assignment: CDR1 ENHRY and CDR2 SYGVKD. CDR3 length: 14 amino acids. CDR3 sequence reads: CAIRPRDRGGEQYF. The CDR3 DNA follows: TGTGCCATCCGACCGCGGGACAGGGGCGGGGAGCAGTACTTC.

The CDR3 DNA is TGTGCCAGCAGCGTAGCGCCGGGCTCCTACAATGAGCAGTTCTTC. Translated, it gives CASSVAPGSYNEQFF. The chain employs TRBV9 and TRBJ2-1; no definite D call. CDR3 length: 15 residues. Germline values: CDR1 SGDLS, CDR2 YYNGEE. Trimming removed 0 bases at V and 0 bases at J, with 7 bases between.

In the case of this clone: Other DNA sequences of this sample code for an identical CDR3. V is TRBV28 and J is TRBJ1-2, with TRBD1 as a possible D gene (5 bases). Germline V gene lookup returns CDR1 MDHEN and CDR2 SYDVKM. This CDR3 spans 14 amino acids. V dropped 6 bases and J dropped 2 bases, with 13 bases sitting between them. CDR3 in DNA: TGTGCCAGCAGCCCCGGCGGGGCCAACTATGGCTACACCTTC. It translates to CASSPGGANYGYTF.

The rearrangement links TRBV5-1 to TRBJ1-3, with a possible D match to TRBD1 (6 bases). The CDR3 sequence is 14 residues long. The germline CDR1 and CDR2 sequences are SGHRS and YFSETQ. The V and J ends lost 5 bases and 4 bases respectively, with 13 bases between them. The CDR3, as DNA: TGCGCCAGCAGGAAGTCAGGGGACGGAAACACCATATATTTT. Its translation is CASRKSGDGNTIYF. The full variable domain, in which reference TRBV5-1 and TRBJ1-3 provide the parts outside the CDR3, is KAGVTQTPRYLIKTRGQQVTLSCSPISGHRSVSWYQQTPGQGLQFLFEYFSETQRNKGNFPGRFSGRQFSNSRSEMNVSTLELGDSALYLCASRKSGDGNTIYFGEGSWLTVV.

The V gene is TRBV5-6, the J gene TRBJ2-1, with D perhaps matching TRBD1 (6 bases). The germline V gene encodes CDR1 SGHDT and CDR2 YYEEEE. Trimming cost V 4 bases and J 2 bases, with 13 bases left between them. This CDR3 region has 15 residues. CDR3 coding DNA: TGTGCCAGCAGCCTGGACAGTGACCCCTACAATGAGCAGTTCTTC. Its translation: CASSLDSDPYNEQFF. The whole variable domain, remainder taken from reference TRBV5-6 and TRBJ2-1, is DAGVTQSPTHLIKTRGQQVTLRCSPKSGHDTVSWYQQALGQGPQFIFQYYEEEERQRGNFPDRFSGHQFPNYSSELNVNALLLGDSALYLCASSLDSDPYNEQFFGPGTRLTVL.